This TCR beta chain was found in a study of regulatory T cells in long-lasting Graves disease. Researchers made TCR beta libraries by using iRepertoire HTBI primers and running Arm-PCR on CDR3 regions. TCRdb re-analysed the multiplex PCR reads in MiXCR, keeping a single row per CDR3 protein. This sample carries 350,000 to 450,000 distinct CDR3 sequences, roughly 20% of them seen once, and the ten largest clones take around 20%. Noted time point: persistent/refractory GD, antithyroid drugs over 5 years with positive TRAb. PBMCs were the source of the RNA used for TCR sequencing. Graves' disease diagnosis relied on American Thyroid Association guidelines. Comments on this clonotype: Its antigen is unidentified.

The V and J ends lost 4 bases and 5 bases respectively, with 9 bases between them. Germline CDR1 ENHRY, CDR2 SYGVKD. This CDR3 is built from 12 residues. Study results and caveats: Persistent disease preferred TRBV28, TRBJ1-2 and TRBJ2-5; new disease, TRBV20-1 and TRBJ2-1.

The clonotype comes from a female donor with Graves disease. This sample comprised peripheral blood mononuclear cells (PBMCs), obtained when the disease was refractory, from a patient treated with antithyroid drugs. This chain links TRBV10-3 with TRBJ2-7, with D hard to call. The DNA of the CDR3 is TGTGCCATCAGTGGGTCGAGAGACGAGCAGTACTTC. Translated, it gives CAISGSRDEQYF.